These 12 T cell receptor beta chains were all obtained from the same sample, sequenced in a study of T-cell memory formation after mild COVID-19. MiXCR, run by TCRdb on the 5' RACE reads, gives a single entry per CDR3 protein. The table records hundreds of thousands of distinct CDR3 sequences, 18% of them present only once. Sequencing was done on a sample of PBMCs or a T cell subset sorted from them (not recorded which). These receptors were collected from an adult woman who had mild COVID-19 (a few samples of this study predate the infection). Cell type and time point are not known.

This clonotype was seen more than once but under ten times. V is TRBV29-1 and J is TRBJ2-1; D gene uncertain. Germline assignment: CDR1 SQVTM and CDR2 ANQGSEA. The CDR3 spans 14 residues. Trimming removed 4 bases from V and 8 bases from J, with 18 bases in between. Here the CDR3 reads CSVGNRESRYEQFF. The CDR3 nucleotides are TGCAGCGTTGGAAACCGAGAGAGCAGGTATGAGCAGTTCTTC.

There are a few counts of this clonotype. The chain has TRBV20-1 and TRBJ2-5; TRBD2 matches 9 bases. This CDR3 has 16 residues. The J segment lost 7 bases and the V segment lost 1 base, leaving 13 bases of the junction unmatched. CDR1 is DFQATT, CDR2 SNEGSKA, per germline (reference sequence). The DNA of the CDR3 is TGCAGTGCTAGAGTTAGGGTAGCGGGAGTACATGGGACCCAGTACTTC. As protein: CSARVRVAGVHGTQYF.

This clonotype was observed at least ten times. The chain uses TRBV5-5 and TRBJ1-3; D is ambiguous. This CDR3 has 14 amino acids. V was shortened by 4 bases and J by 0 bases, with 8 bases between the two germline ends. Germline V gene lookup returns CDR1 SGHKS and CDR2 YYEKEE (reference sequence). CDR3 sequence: CASSVASSGNTIYF. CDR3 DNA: TGTGCCAGCAGCGTCGCTAGCTCTGGAAACACCATATATTTT.

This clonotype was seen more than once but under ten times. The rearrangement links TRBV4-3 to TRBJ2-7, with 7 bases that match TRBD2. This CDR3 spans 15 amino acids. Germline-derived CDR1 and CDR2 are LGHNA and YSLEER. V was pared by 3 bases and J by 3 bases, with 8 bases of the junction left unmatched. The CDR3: CASSQTGTNFYEQYF. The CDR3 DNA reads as TGCGCCAGCAGCCAGACCGGGACTAATTTCTACGAGCAGTACTTC.

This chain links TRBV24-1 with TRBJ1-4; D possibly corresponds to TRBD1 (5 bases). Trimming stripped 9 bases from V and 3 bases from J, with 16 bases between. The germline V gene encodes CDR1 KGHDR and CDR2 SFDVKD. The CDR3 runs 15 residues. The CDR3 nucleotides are TGTGCCACCGGTCGCGGGGGATCGGCTAATGAAAAACTGTTTTTT. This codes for CATGRGGSANEKLFF.

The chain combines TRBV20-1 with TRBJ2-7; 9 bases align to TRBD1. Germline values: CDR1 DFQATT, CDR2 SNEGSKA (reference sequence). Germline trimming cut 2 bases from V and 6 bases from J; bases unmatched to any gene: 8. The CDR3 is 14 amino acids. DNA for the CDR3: TGCAGTGCTAGATACACAGGGGGCCGGGGCGAGCAGTACTTC. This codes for CSARYTGGRGEQYF.

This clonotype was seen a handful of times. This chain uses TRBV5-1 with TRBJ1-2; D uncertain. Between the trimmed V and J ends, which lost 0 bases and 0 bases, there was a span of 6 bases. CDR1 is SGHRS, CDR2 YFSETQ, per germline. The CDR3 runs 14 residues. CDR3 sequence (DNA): TGCGCCAGCAGCTTGGAGGTGACTAACTATGGCTACACCTTC. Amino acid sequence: CASSLEVTNYGYTF. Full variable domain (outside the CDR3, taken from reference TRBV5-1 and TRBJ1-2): KAGVTQTPRYLIKTRGQQVTLSCSPISGHRSVSWYQQTPGQGLQFLFEYFSETQRNKGNFPGRFSGRQFSNSRSEMNVSTLELGDSALYLCASSLEVTNYGYTFGSGTRLTVV.

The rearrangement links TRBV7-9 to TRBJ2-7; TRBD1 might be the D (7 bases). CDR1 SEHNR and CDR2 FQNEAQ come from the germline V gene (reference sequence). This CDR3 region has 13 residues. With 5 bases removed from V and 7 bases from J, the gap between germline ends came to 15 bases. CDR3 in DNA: TGTGCCAGCAGCGTAACGACAGGGAGGGAGCAGTACTTC. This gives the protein CASSVTTGREQYF.

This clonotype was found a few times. CDR3 protein: CASSSAWDRENTEAFF. The CDR3 DNA follows: TGTGCCAGCAGCTCAGCGTGGGACAGAGAGAACACTGAAGCTTTCTTT. The chain carries TRBV7-9 and TRBJ1-1, with 7 positions matching TRBD1. The CDR3 has 16 amino acids. Germline V gene sequence: CDR1 SEHNR, CDR2 FQNEAQ (reference sequence). The junction had 9 bases not matched to a gene; V was cut back by 4 bases and J by 1 base.

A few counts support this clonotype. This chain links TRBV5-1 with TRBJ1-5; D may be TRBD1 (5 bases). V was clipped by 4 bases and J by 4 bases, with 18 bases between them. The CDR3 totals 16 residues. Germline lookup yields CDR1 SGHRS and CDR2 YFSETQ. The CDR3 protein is CASSPGGIGSNQPQHF. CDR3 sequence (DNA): TGCGCCAGCAGCCCGGGGGGTATCGGGTCGAATCAGCCCCAGCATTTT.

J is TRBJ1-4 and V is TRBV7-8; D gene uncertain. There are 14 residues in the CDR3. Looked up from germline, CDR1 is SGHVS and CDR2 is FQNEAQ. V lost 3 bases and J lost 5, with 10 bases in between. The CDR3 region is CASSFTVLNEKLFF. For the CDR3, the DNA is TGTGCCAGCAGCTTTACAGTTTTGAATGAAAAACTGTTTTTT.

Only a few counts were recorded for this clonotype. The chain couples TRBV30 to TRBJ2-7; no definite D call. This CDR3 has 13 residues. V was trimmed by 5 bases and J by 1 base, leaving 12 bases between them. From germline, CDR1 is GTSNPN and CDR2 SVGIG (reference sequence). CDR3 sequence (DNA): TGTGCCTGGGCCCGTTCCCCATCCTACGAGCAGTACTTC. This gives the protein CAWARSPSYEQYF. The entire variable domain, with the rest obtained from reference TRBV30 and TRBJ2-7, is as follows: SQTIHQWPATLVQPVGSPLSLECTVEGTSNPNLYWYRQAAGRGLQLLFYSVGIGQISSEVPQNLSASRPQDRQFILSSKKLLLSDSGFYLCAWARSPSYEQYFGPGTRLTVT.